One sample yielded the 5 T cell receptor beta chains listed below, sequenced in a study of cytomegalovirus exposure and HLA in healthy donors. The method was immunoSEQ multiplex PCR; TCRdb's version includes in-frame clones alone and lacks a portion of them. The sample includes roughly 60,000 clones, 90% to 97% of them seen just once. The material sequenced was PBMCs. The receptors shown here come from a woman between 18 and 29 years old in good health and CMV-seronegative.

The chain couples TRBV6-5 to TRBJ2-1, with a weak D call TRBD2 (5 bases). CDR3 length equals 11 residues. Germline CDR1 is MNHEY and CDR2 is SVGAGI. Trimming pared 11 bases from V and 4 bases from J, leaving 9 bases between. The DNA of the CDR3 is TGTGCCGCGGGTGGGTACAATGAGCAGTTCTTC. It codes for CAAGGYNEQFF.

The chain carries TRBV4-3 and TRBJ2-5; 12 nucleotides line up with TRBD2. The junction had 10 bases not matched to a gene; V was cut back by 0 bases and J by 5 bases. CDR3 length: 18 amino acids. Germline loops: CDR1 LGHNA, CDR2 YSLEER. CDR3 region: CASSQDPPGLAGRETQYF. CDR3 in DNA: TGCGCCAGCAGCCAAGACCCCCCAGGACTAGCGGGACGGGAGACCCAGTACTTC.

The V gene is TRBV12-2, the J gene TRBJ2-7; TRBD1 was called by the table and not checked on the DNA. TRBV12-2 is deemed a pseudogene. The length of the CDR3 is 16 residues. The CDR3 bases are TGTGCAAGTCGTTTAGGGGGGGGACAGGTCTCCTACGAGCAGTACTTC. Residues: CASRLGGGQVSYEQYF.

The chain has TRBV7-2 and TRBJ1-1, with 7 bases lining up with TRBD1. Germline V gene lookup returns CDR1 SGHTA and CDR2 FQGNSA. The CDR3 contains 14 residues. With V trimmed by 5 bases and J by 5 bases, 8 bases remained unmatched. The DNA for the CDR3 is TGTGCCAGCAGCGGACGACAGGGTGGGACTGAAGCTTTCTTT. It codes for CASSGRQGGTEAFF.

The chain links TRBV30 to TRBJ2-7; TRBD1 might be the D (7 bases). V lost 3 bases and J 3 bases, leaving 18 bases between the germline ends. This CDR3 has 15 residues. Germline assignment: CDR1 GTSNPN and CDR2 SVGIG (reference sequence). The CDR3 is CAWRGGQPGDYEQYF. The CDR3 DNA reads TGTGCCTGGAGAGGGGGACAGCCGGGGGACTACGAGCAGTACTTC.